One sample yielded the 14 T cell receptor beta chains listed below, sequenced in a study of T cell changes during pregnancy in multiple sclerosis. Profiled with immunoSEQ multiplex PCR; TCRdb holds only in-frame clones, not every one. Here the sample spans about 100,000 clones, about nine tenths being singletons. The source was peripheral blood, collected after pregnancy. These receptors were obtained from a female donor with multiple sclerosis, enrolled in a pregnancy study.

CDR3 region: CAISGQFNTEAFF. The CDR3 DNA is TGTGCCATCAGTGGACAGTTCAACACTGAAGCTTTCTTT. The V call is TRBV10-3, the J call TRBJ1-1, with D possibly TRBD1 on 5 matching bases. V gave up 4 bases and J gave up 2 bases, with 8 bases separating them. The CDR3 consists of 13 residues. Germline assignment: CDR1 ENHRY and CDR2 SYGVKD.

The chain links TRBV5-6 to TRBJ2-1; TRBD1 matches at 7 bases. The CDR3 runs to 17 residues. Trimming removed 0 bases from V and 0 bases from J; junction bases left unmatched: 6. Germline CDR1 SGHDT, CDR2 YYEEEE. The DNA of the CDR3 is TGTGCCAGCAGCTTGGGCACAGGGGAGCCCTCCTACAATGAGCAGTTCTTC. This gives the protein CASSLGTGEPSYNEQFF.

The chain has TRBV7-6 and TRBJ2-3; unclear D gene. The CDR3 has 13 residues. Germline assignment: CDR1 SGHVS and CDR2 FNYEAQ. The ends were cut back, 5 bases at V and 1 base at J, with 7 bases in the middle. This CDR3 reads CASSPPGTDTQYF. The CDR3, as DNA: TGTGCCAGCAGCCCGCCGGGCACAGATACGCAGTATTTT. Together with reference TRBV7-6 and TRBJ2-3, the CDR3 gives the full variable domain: GAGVSQSPRYKVTKRGQDVALRCDPISGHVSLYWYRQALGQGPEFLTYFNYEAQQDKSGLPNDRFSAERPEGSISTLTIQRTEQRDSAMYRCASSPPGTDTQYFGPGTRLTVL.

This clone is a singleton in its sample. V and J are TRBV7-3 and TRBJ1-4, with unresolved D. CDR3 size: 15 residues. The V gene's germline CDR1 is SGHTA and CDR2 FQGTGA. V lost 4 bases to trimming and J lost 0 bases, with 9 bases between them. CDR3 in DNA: TGTGCCAGCAGCTCTTACAGTGCAACTAATGAAAAACTGTTTTTT. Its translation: CASSSYSATNEKLFF.

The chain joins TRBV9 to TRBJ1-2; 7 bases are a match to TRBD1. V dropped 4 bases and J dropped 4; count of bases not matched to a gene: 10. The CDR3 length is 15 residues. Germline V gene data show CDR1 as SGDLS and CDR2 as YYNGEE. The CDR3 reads CASSFRYRGGYGYTF. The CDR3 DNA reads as TGTGCCAGCAGCTTTAGATACAGGGGCGGCTATGGCTACACCTTC. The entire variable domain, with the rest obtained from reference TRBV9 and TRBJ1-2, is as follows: DSGVTQTPKHLITATGQRVTLRCSPRSGDLSVYWYQQSLDQGLQFLIQYYNGEERAKGNILERFSAQQFPDLHSELNLSSLELGDSALYFCASSFRYRGGYGYTFGSGTRLTVV.

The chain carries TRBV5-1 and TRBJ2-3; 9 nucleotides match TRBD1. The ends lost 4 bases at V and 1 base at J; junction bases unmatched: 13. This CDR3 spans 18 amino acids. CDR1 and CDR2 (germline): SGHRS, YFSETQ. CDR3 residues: CASSPKGTGGAGTDTQYF. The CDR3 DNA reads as TGCGCCAGCAGCCCCAAGGGAACAGGGGGCGCGGGCACAGATACGCAGTATTTT.

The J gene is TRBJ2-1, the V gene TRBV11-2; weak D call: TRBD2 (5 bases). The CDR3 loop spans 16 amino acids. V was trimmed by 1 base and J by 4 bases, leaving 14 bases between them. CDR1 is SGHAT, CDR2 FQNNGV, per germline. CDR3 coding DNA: TGTGCCAGCAGCTTAGTGGCGAGGGCAGGATACAATGAGCAGTTCTTC. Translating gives CASSLVARAGYNEQFF.

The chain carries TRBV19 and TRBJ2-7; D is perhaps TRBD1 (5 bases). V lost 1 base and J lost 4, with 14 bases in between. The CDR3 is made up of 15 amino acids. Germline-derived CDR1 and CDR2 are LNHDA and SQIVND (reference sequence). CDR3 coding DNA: TGTGCCAGTAGTATAGCCCAGGGAAACTGGTACGAGCAGTACTTC. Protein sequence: CASSIAQGNWYEQYF.

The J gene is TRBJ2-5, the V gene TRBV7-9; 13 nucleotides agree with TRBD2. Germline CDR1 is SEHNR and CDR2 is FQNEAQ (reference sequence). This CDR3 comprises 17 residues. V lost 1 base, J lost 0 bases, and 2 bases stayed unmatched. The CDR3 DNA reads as TGTGCCAGCAGCTTAGGGGGACTAGCGGGGAACCAAGAGACCCAGTACTTC. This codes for CASSLGGLAGNQETQYF.

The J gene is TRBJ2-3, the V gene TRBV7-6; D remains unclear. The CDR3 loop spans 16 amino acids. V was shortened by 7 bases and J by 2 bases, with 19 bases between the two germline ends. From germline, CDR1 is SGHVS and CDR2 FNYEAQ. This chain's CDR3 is CASTPERSGYTDTQYF. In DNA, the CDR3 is TGTGCCAGCACACCGGAGAGATCCGGATACACAGATACGCAGTATTTT.

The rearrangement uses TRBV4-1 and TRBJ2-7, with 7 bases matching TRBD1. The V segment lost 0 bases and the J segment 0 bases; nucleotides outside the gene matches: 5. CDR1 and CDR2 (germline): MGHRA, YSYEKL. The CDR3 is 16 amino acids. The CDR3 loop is CASSQEIQGSSYEQYF. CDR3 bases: TGCGCCAGCAGCCAAGAGATACAGGGGAGCTCCTACGAGCAGTACTTC.

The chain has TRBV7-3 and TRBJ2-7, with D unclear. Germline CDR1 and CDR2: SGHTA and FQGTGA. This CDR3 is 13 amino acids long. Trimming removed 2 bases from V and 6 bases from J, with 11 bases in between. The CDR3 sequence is CASSLETRSEQYF. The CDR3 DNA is TGTGCCAGCAGCTTAGAGACAAGGTCCGAGCAGTACTTC.

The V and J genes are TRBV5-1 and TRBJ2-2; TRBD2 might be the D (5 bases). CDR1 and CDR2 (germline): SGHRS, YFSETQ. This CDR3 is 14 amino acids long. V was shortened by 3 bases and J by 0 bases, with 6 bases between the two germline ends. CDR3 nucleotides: TGCGCCAGCAGCTACGGGGCGAACACCGGGGAGCTGTTTTTT. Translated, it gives CASSYGANTGELFF. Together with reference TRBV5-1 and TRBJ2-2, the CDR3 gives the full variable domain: KAGVTQTPRYLIKTRGQQVTLSCSPISGHRSVSWYQQTPGQGLQFLFEYFSETQRNKGNFPGRFSGRQFSNSRSEMNVSTLELGDSALYLCASSYGANTGELFFGEGSRLTVL.

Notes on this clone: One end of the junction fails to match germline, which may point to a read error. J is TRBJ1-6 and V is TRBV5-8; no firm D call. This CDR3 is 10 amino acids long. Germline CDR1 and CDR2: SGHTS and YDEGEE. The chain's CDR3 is CASSPGLLSF. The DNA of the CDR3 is TGTGCCAGCAGCCCCGGACTGCTATCCTTT.